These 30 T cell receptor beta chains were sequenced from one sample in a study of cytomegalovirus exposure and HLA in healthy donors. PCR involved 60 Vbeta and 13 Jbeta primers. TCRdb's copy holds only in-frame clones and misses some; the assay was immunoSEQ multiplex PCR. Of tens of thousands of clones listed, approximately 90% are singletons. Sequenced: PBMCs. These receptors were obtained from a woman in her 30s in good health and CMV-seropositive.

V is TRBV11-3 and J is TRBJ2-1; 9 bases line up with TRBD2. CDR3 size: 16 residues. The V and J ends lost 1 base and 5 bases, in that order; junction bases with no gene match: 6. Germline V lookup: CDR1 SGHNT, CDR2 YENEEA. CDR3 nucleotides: TGTGCCAGCAGCTTAGGGGGCGGGAGGGCCGACAATGAGCAGTTCTTC. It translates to CASSLGGGRADNEQFF.

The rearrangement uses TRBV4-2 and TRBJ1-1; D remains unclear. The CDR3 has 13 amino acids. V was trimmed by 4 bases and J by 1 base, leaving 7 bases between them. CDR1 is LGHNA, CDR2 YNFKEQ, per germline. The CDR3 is CASSRGGNTEAFF. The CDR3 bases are TGTGCCAGCAGCCGGGGAGGGAACACTGAAGCTTTCTTT.

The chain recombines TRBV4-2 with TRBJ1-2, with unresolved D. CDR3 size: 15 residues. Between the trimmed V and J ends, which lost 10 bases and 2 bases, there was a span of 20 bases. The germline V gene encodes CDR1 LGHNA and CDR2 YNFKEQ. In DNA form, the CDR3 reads TGTGCCACTCTCAAGACGGCAGGCGTAAACTATGGCTACACCTTC. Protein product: CATLKTAGVNYGYTF.

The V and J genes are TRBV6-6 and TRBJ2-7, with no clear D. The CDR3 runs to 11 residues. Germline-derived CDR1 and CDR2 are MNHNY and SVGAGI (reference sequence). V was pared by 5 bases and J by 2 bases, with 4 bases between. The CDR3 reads CASSPAYEQYF. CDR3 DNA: TGTGCCAGCAGTCCGGCCTACGAGCAGTACTTC.

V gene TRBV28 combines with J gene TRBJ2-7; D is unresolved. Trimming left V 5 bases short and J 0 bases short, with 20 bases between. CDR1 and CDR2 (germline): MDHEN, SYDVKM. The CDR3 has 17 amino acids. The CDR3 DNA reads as TGTGCCAGCAGTCCCCTCTACGTCGTTTTGAGCTCCTACGAGCAGTACTTC. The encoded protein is CASSPLYVVLSSYEQYF.

The CDR3, as DNA: TGCAGCGTTGAAGATCTAGGCAGGGGCACCGAGCAGTACTTC. It codes for CSVEDLGRGTEQYF. The chain couples TRBV29-1 to TRBJ2-7, with D tentatively TRBD1 (6 bases). This CDR3 has 14 residues. The V end lost 0 bases, the J end lost 6 bases, and 15 bases lay between the germline ends. The V gene's germline CDR1 is SQVTM and CDR2 ANQGSEA.

Written as DNA, the CDR3 is TGCGCCAGCAGCTTGGGGGGGCGTGCATACGAGCAGTACTTC. Protein sequence: CASSLGGRAYEQYF. The chain uses TRBV5-1 and TRBJ2-5, with D perhaps matching TRBD1 (6 bases). The J call could be wrong; TRBJ2-7 is a better fit for the DNA end. CDR3 length: 14 amino acids. The germline V gene has CDR1 SGHRS and CDR2 YFSETQ.

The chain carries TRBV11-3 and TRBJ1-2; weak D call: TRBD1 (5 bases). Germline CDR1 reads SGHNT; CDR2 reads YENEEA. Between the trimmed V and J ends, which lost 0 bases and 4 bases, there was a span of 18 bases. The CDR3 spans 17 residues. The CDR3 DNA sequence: TGTGCCAGCAGCTTAGAAAGGTCGGGCCAAGGGGCCTATGGCTACACCTTC. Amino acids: CASSLERSGQGAYGYTF.

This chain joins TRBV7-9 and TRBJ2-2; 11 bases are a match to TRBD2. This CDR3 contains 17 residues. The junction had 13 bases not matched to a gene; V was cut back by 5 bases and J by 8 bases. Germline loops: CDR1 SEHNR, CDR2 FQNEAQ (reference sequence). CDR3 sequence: CASSLKGGLAVTGELFF. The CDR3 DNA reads TGTGCCAGCAGCCTAAAGGGGGGACTAGCGGTTACAGGGGAGCTGTTTTTT.

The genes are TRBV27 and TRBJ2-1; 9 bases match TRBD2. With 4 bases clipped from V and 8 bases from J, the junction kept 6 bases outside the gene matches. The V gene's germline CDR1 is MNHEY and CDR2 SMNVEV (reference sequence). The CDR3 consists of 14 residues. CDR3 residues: CASSWKTSGYEQFF. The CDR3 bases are TGTGCCAGCAGTTGGAAGACTAGCGGATATGAGCAGTTCTTC.

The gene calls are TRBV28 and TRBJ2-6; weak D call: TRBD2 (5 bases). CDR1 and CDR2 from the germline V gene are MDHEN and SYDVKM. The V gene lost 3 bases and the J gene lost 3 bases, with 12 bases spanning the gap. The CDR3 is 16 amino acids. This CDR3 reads CASSFLEGGGANVLTF. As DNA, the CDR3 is TGTGCCAGCAGTTTTTTAGAGGGCGGTGGGGCCAACGTCCTGACTTTC.

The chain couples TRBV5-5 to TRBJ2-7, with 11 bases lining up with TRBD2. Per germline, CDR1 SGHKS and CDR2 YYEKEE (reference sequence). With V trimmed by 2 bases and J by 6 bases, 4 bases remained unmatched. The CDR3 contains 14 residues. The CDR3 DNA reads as TGTGCCAGCAGCTTACTAGCGGGAGTTACCGAGCAGTACTTC. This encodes CASSLLAGVTEQYF.

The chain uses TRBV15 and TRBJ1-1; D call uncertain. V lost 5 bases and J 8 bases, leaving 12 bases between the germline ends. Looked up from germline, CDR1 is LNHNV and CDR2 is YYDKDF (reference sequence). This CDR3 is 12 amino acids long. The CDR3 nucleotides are TGTGCCACCAGCGGGTCCGGGTCAGAAGCTTTCTTT. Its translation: CATSGSGSEAFF. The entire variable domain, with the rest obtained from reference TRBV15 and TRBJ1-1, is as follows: DAMVIQNPRYQVTQFGKPVTLSCSQTLNHNVMYWYQQKSSQAPKLLFHYYDKDFNNEADTPDNFQSRRPNTSFCFLDIRSPGLGDTAMYLCATSGSGSEAFFGQGTRLTVV.

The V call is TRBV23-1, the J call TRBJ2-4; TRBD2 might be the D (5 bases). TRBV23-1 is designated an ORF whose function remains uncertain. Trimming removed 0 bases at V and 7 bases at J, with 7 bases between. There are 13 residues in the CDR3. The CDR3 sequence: CASSQSDWNIQYF. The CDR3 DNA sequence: TGCGCCAGCAGTCAATCGGACTGGAACATTCAGTACTTC.

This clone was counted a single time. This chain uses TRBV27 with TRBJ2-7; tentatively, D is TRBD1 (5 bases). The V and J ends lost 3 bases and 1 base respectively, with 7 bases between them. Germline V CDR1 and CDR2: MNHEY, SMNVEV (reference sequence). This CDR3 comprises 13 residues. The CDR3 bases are TGTGCCAGCAGTTTCGCAGGGTCCTACGAGCAGTACTTC. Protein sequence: CASSFAGSYEQYF.

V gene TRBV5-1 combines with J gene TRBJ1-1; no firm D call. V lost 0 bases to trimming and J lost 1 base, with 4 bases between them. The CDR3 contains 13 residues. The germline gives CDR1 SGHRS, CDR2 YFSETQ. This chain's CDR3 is CASSLVANTEAFF. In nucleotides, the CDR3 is TGCGCCAGCAGCTTGGTAGCGAACACTGAAGCTTTCTTT.

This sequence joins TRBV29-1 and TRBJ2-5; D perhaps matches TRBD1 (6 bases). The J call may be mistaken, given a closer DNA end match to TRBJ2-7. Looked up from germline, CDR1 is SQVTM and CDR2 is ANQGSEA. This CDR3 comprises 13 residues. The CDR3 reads CSVIDTGFYEQYF. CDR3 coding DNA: TGCAGCGTCATAGACACAGGGTTCTACGAGCAGTACTTC.

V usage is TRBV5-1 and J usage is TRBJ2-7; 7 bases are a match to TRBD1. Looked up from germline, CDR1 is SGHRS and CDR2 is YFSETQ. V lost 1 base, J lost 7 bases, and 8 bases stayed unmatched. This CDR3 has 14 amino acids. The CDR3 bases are TGCGCCAGCAGCTTGATTCAGGGGGTGGATGAGCAGTACTTC. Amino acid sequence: CASSLIQGVDEQYF. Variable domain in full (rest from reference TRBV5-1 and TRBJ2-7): KAGVTQTPRYLIKTRGQQVTLSCSPISGHRSVSWYQQTPGQGLQFLFEYFSETQRNKGNFPGRFSGRQFSNSRSEMNVSTLELGDSALYLCASSLIQGVDEQYFGPGTRLTVT.

In DNA form, the CDR3 reads TGTGCCAGCAGTCCGGACTTTTCCTACGAGCAGTACTTC. Translation: CASSPDFSYEQYF. The chain carries TRBV2 and TRBJ2-7, with D perhaps matching TRBD2 (5 bases). V lost 5 bases to trimming and J lost 1 base, with 9 bases between them. CDR1 and CDR2 from the germline V gene are SNHLY and FYNNEI. The CDR3 loop spans 13 amino acids.

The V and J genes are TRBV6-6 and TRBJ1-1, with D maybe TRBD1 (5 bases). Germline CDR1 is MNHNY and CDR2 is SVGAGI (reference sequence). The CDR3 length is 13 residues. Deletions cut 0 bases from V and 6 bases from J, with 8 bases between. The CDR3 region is CASSYSGRAEAFF. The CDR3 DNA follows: TGTGCCAGCAGTTACTCTGGCAGGGCTGAAGCTTTCTTT.

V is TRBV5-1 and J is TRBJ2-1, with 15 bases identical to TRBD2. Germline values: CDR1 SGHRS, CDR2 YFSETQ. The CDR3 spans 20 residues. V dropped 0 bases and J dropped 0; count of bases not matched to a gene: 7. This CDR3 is CASSLAGLAGGFYSYNEQFF. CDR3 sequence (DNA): TGCGCCAGCAGCTTGGCGGGACTAGCGGGAGGTTTTTACTCCTACAATGAGCAGTTCTTC.

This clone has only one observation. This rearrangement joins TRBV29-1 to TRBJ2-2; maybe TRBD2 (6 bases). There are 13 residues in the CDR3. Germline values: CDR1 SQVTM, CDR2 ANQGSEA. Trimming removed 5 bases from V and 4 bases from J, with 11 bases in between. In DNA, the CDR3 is TGCAGCGTTAGGCGGGACGGCACCGGGGAGCTGTTTTTT. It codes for CSVRRDGTGELFF.

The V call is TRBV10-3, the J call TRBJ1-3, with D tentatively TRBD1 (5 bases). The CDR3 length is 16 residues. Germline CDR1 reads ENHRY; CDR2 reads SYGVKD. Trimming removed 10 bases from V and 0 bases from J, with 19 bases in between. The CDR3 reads CATNENAGLSGNTIYF. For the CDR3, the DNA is TGTGCCACCAACGAAAACGCAGGGCTCTCTGGAAACACCATATATTTT.

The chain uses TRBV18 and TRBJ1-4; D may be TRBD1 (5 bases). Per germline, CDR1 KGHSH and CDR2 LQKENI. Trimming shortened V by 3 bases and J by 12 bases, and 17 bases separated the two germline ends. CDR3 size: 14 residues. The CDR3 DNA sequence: TGTGCCAGCTCACCGCCCTCCCAGGGTAGGGAACTGTTTTTT. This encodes CASSPPSQGRELFF.

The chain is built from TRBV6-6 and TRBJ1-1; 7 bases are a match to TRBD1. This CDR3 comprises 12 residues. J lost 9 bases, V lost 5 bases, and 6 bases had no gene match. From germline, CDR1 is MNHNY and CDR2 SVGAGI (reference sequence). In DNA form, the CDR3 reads TGTGCCAGCAGTGCGACACAGGGGCAAGCTTTCTTT. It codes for CASSATQGQAFF.

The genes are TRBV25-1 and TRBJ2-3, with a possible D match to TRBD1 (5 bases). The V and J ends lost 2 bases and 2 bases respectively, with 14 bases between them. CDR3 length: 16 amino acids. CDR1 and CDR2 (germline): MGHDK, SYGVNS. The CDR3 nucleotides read TGTGCCAGCAGTGAAGAGTCGTGGGGCGACACAGATACGCAGTATTTT. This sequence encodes CASSEESWGDTDTQYF.

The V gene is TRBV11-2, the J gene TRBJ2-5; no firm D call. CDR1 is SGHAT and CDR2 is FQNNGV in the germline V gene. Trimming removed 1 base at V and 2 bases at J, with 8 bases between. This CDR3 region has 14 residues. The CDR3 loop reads CASSLGPLQETQYF. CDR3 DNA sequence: TGTGCCAGCAGCTTAGGGCCCTTACAAGAGACCCAGTACTTC.

CDR3 DNA: TGTGCCAGCGTAGAGCGGGAGGGCCTTAACGGGGAGCTGTTTTTT. This encodes CASVEREGLNGELFF. V is TRBV6-1 and J is TRBJ2-2; 10 nucleotides match TRBD2. The CDR3 loop spans 15 amino acids. Germline lookup yields CDR1 MNHNS and CDR2 SASEGT. Unmatched junction bases numbered 10, after V lost 8 bases and J lost 7 bases.

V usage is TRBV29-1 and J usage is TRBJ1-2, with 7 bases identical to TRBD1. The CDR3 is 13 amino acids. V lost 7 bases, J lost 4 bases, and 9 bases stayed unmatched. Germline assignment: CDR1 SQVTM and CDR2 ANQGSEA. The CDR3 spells CSAATGSIYGYTF. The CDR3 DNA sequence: TGCAGCGCGGCGACAGGGAGTATCTATGGCTACACCTTC.

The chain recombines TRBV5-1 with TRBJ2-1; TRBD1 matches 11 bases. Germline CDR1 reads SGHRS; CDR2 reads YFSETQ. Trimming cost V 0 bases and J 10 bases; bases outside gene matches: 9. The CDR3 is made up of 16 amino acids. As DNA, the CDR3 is TGCGCCAGCAGCTTGGGGACAGGGGGCCCCGGGGGGGAGCAGTTCTTC. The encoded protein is CASSLGTGGPGGEQFF. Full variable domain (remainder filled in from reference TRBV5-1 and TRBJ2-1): KAGVTQTPRYLIKTRGQQVTLSCSPISGHRSVSWYQQTPGQGLQFLFEYFSETQRNKGNFPGRFSGRQFSNSRSEMNVSTLELGDSALYLCASSLGTGGPGGEQFFGPGTRLTVL.